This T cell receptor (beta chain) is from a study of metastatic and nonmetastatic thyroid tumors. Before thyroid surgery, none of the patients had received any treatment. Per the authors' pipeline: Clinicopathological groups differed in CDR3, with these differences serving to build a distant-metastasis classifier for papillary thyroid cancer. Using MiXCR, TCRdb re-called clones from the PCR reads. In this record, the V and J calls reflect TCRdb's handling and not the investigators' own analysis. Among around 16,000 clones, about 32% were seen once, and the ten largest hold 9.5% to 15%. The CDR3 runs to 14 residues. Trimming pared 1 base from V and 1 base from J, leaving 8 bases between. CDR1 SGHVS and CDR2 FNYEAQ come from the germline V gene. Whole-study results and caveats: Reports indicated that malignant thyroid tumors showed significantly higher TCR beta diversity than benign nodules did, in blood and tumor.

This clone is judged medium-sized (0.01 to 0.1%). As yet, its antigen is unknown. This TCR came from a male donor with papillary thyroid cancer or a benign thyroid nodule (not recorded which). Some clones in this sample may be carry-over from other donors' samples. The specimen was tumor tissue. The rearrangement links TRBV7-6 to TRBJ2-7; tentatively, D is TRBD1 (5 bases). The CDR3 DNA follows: TGTGCCAGCAGCTTAGACCAGGGATCCTACGAGCAGTACTTC. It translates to CASSLDQGSYEQYF.